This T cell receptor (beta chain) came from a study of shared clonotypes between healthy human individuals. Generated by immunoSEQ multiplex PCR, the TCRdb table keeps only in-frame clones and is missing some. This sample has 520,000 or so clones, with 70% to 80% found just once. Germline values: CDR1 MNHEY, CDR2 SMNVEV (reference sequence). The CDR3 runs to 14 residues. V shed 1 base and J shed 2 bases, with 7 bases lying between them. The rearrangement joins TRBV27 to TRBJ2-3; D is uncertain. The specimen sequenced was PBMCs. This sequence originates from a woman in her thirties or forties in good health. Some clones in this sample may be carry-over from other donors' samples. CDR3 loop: CASSLFSPTDTQYF. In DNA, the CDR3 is TGTGCCAGCAGTTTATTCTCCCCCACAGATACGCAGTATTTT.